One and the same sample provided the 23 T cell receptor beta chains below, sequenced in a study of identical twins. From the 5' RACE reads, TCRdb called clonotypes with MiXCR, one entry per CDR3 protein. The sample holds more than 600,000 distinct CDR3 sequences, about 20% seen once. These same records also appear under a second study, on T cells expressing NK-cell markers.

Specimen: PBMCs. The origin of the receptors is a woman younger than 30 in good health.

The chain has TRBV29-1 and TRBJ1-5; D gene ambiguous. Between the trimmed V and J ends, which lost 5 bases and 0 bases, there was a span of 11 bases. The CDR3 loop spans 14 amino acids. Germline V lookup: CDR1 SQVTM, CDR2 ANQGSEA. CDR3 in DNA: TGCAGCGTTCTCTGGGGAGATAGCAATCAGCCCCAGCATTTT. This gives the protein CSVLWGDSNQPQHF.

This clonotype showed up just a few times. V gene TRBV15 combines with J gene TRBJ2-3, with D perhaps TRBD1 (5 bases). The CDR3 totals 15 residues. Trimming shortened V by 5 bases and J by 2 bases, and 14 bases separated the two germline ends. CDR1 is LNHNV and CDR2 is YYDKDF in the germline V gene (reference sequence). As DNA, the CDR3 is TGTGCCACCAGCGGAATGTTGGACACCACAGATACGCAGTATTTT. Residues: CATSGMLDTTDTQYF.

This clonotype was detected a few times. V usage is TRBV10-3 and J usage is TRBJ2-3; the D gene is possibly TRBD2 (6 bases). Germline CDR1 ENHRY, CDR2 SYGVKD. Between the trimmed V and J ends, which lost 6 bases and 1 base, there was a span of 17 bases. This CDR3 contains 16 residues. As DNA, the CDR3 is TGTGCCATCAGCCGGGAGAGGGTGAAAGGCACAGATACGCAGTATTTT. As protein: CAISRERVKGTDTQYF.

This chain links TRBV20-1 with TRBJ2-7, with 7 bases identical to TRBD1. The CDR3 sequence is 13 residues long. V shed 6 bases, J shed 5 bases, and the junction held 10 bases outside the gene matches. Germline V gives CDR1 DFQATT, CDR2 SNEGSKA (reference sequence). For the CDR3, the DNA is TGCAGTGCCTCCGCTCAGGGGGTGGACGAGCAGTACTTC. This gives the protein CSASAQGVDEQYF.

CDR3 protein: CASGSKNEYLAGELFF. The CDR3 DNA is TGCGCCAGCGGTTCGAAGAACGAGTATTTAGCCGGGGAGCTGTTTTTT. The chain couples TRBV5-1 to TRBJ2-2, with D uncertain. V gave up 7 bases and J gave up 6 bases, with 22 bases separating them. The V gene's germline CDR1 is SGHRS and CDR2 YFSETQ. The CDR3 extends over 16 amino acids.

This clonotype was counted a few times. The chain has TRBV4-3 and TRBJ2-5, with a weak D call TRBD2 (6 bases). With 1 base removed from V and 4 bases from J, the gap between germline ends came to 10 bases. Germline CDR1 LGHNA, CDR2 YSLEER. The CDR3 covers 14 residues. The CDR3 spells CASSQVPEGETQYF. In DNA, the CDR3 is TGCGCCAGCAGCCAAGTGCCGGAGGGAGAGACCCAGTACTTC.

This clonotype occurred a few times. The chain uses TRBV12-3 or TRBV12-4 and TRBJ2-1, with a weak D call TRBD2 (5 bases). CDR3 length: 14 residues. With 2 bases removed from V and 6 bases from J, the gap between germline ends came to 11 bases. The CDR3 is CASSLIGVRNEQFF. CDR3 bases: TGTGCCAGCAGTTTAATCGGGGTTCGCAATGAGCAGTTCTTC.

This chain links TRBV6-1 with TRBJ2-3; D is uncertain. The CDR3 runs to 13 residues. The germline CDR1 and CDR2 sequences are MNHNS and SASEGT. The V and J ends lost 8 bases and 1 base respectively, with 10 bases between them. The CDR3 DNA reads TGTGCCAGCCTTCGACTTGGCACAGATACGCAGTATTTT. This gives the protein CASLRLGTDTQYF.

This clonotype showed up just a few times. This chain uses TRBV2 with TRBJ2-1; 13 nucleotides agree with TRBD2. V dropped 9 bases and J dropped 9; count of bases not matched to a gene: 8. This CDR3 has 14 residues. CDR1 and CDR2 (germline): SNHLY, FYNNEI. CDR3 region: CASHGLAGEGEQFF. The CDR3 coding sequence is TGTGCCAGTCACGGACTAGCGGGAGAGGGTGAGCAGTTCTTC.

In this sample, this clonotype turned up a few times. This chain joins TRBV7-2 and TRBJ2-4; D call uncertain. Trimming shortened V by 5 bases and J by 8 bases, and 13 bases separated the two germline ends. This CDR3 contains 13 residues. The germline gives CDR1 SGHTA, CDR2 FQGNSA. The CDR3 bases are TGTGCCAGCAGCACCTCGGACGGAGACATTCAGTACTTC. Its translation: CASSTSDGDIQYF.

The gene calls are TRBV7-2 and TRBJ2-5, with a weak D call TRBD1 (6 bases). The CDR3 length is 15 residues. Germline V gene lookup returns CDR1 SGHTA and CDR2 FQGNSA. V dropped 5 bases and J dropped 2 bases, with 15 bases sitting between them. Here the CDR3 reads CASSPGESTQETQYF. The DNA of the CDR3 is TGTGCCAGCAGCCCAGGGGAGTCGACACAAGAGACCCAGTACTTC.

This clonotype was observed a handful of times. The CDR3 spells CSARGGGGTDTQYF. The CDR3 coding sequence is TGCAGTGCTAGAGGGGGCGGGGGCACAGATACGCAGTATTTT. The chain has TRBV20-1 and TRBJ2-3; tentative D call: TRBD2 (6 bases). The V end was cut by 1 base, the J end by 1 base, with 9 bases between. Germline lookup yields CDR1 DFQATT and CDR2 SNEGSKA (reference sequence). This CDR3 contains 14 residues.

This clonotype was seen more than once but under ten times. This chain joins TRBV7-9 and TRBJ1-5; D possibly corresponds to TRBD1 (6 bases). The CDR3 is made up of 14 amino acids. The germline CDR1 and CDR2 sequences are SEHNR and FQNEAQ (reference sequence). V was trimmed by 4 bases and J by 7 bases, leaving 14 bases between them. The CDR3 spells CASSSLQGRQPQHF. DNA for the CDR3: TGTGCCAGCAGCTCATTACAGGGTAGACAGCCCCAGCATTTT.

This clonotype has at least ten counts. The V and J genes are TRBV6-1 and TRBJ1-2; D possibly corresponds to TRBD1 (6 bases). Germline V lookup: CDR1 MNHNS, CDR2 SASEGT. V was cut by 6 bases and J by 3 bases, with 14 bases left in between. The CDR3 has 14 residues. CDR3 in amino acids: CASSQYRADYGYTF. Here the CDR3 DNA reads TGTGCCAGCAGCCAGTACAGGGCCGACTATGGCTACACCTTC.

This clonotype was counted between two and nine times. The chain combines TRBV20-1 with TRBJ2-1, with a tentative D call TRBD2 (5 bases). CDR3 length: 14 residues. CDR1 DFQATT and CDR2 SNEGSKA come from the germline V gene (reference sequence). Trimming took off 3 bases at V and 5 bases at J, with 14 bases between the two ends. In nucleotides, the CDR3 is TGCAGTGCTAGGGGAACTAGTTTGCACAATGAGCAGTTCTTC. Its translation is CSARGTSLHNEQFF.

The V gene is TRBV4-2, the J gene TRBJ2-1; 14 bases match TRBD2. The CDR3 is made up of 15 amino acids. Germline assignment: CDR1 LGHNA and CDR2 YNFKEQ. V lost 3 bases, J lost 7 bases, and 2 bases stayed unmatched. The CDR3 here is CASSQTSGGGNEQFF. The CDR3, as DNA: TGTGCCAGCAGCCAGACTAGCGGGGGGGGAAATGAGCAGTTCTTC.

The J gene is TRBJ2-1, the V gene TRBV7-9; 10 positions agree with TRBD1. J was trimmed by 2 bases and V by 5 bases; bases with no gene match: 9. CDR1 and CDR2 from the germline V gene are SEHNR and FQNEAQ (reference sequence). This CDR3 region has 17 residues. The CDR3 sequence: CASSPGRQGAPYNEQFF. CDR3 coding DNA: TGTGCCAGCAGCCCAGGGCGACAGGGGGCTCCCTACAATGAGCAGTTCTTC.

The rearrangement links TRBV20-1 to TRBJ1-5; 10 bases line up with TRBD1. After removal of 5 bases from V and 6 bases from J, the junction contained 16 bases not matched to a gene. Germline V gene lookup returns CDR1 DFQATT and CDR2 SNEGSKA (reference sequence). This CDR3 spans 17 amino acids. The CDR3 DNA follows: TGCAGTGCTGAGGGACCCGGTGGGACAGGGGTTCGTCAGCCCCAGCATTTT. Translated: CSAEGPGGTGVRQPQHF.

This chain joins TRBV20-1 and TRBJ2-2; 7 bases are shared with TRBD1. The germline V gene has CDR1 DFQATT and CDR2 SNEGSKA (reference sequence). CDR3 length equals 14 residues. With V trimmed by 3 bases and J by 6 bases, 7 bases remained unmatched. CDR3 bases: TGCAGTGCTAGTGACAGGGTGTGTGCCGGGGAGCTGTTTTTT. Translated, it gives CSASDRVCAGELFF.

V usage is TRBV4-3 and J usage is TRBJ2-2, with D possibly called TRBD1 or TRBD2 (6 bases each). The CDR3 length is 13 residues. Germline V lookup: CDR1 LGHNA, CDR2 YSLEER. Trimming took off 11 bases at V and 4 bases at J, with 14 bases between the two ends. The CDR3 DNA reads as TGCGCCTCGGGTGGAGGGGGCACCGGGGAGCTGTTTTTT. Its protein is CASGGGGTGELFF.

This clonotype was picked up a small number of times. V is TRBV6-1 and J is TRBJ2-1, with 14 bases aligning to TRBD2. The CDR3 length is 14 residues. Germline V gene sequence: CDR1 MNHNS, CDR2 SASEGT. Losses at the gene ends were 10 bases for V and 6 bases for J; bases not matched to a gene: 5. The CDR3 sequence: CATRGTSGSNEQFF. The DNA for the CDR3 is TGTGCCACCAGAGGGACTAGCGGGAGCAATGAGCAGTTCTTC.

This clonotype was counted between two and nine times. This chain joins TRBV12-3 or TRBV12-4 and TRBJ2-2; TRBD2 aligns across 8 bases. V gave up 6 bases and J gave up 4 bases; unmatched junction bases: 16. This CDR3 is built from 18 residues. As DNA, the CDR3 is TGTGCCAGCAGCTCGGCTAAGGGAGCGGGGGATGCCACCGGGGAGCTGTTTTTT. Translation gives CASSSAKGAGDATGELFF.

This clonotype came up a few times. The chain joins TRBV5-5 to TRBJ1-2; possible D gene TRBD1, 6 bases. Germline loops: CDR1 SGHKS, CDR2 YYEKEE (reference sequence). This CDR3 has 15 residues. Trimming removed 3 bases at V and 5 bases at J, with 17 bases between. CDR3 DNA sequence: TGTGCCAGCAGCTACTCACAGGGAGGGGTTTATGGCTACACCTTC. As protein: CASSYSQGGVYGYTF. Variable domain in full (rest from reference TRBV5-5 and TRBJ1-2): DAGVTQSPTHLIKTRGQQVTLRCSPISGHKSVSWYQQVLGQGPQFIFQYYEKEERGRGNFPDRFSARQFPNYSSELNVNALLLGDSALYLCASSYSQGGVYGYTFGSGTRLTVV.